This is a list of T cell receptor beta chains from one sample in a study of response to subunit inactivated influenza vaccine. TCRdb passed the RT-PCR reads through MiXCR, listing each CDR3 protein once. In the table there are about 520,000 distinct CDR3 sequences, 9.5% to 12% of which are singletons. Sequenced material: PBMCs from blood, taken roughly 45 days after vaccination. The receptors derive from a man between 45 and 60 years old who received an inactivated influenza vaccine. CDR3s include the opening cysteine and the closing phenylalanine or tryptophan. D genes are given only for firm matches. Expanded clones get a size class; other rows say once, few or many, or leave the size out.

D: -; size: few; J: TRBJ1-4; V: TRBV7-9; DNA: TGTGCCAGCAGCCCGAATGGACGGAAACTGTTTTTT; CDR3: CASSPNGRKLFF
D: -; size: many; J: TRBJ1-1; V: TRBV10-3; DNA: TGTGCCATCACATGGGCGGAGAACACTGAAGCTTTCTTT; CDR3: CAITWAENTEAFF
D: -; size: few; J: TRBJ1-5; V: TRBV5-5; DNA: TGTGCCAGCAGCTTGGAGGCAGGGCGACAGCCCCAGCATTTT; CDR3: CASSLEAGRQPQHF
D: -; size: -; J: TRBJ1-4; V: TRBV7-9; DNA: TGTGCCAGCAGCTTATCGACAACTAATGAAAAACTGTTTTTT; CDR3: CASSLSTTNEKLFF
D: TRBD1; size: few; J: TRBJ1-5; V: TRBV15; DNA: TGTGCCACCAGCAGAGACAGGGGGCTGAATCAGCCCCAGCATTTT; CDR3: CATSRDRGLNQPQHF
D: -; size: -; J: TRBJ2-5; V: TRBV5-6; DNA: TGTGCCAGCCGGAGCGCCGGCAGCCTTGCTCAAGAGACCCAGTACTTC; CDR3: CASRSAGSLAQETQYF
D: TRBD1; size: many; J: TRBJ2-5; V: TRBV6-2/TRBV6-3; DNA: TGTGCCAGCAGTCCGGGACAGGGGGTGACCCAGTACTTC; CDR3: CASSPGQGVTQYF
D: TRBD1; size: -; J: TRBJ1-4; V: TRBV5-1; DNA: TGCGCCAGCAGCCTCCCGGGACAGAAGAGTGAAAAACTGTTTTTT; CDR3: CASSLPGQKSEKLFF
D: TRBD2; size: many; J: TRBJ2-1; V: TRBV7-8; DNA: TGTGCCAGCACCGGACTAGCGGGAAACTCCTACAATGAGCAGTTCTTC; CDR3: CASTGLAGNSYNEQFF
D: TRBD2; size: -; J: TRBJ2-4; V: TRBV20-1; DNA: TGCAGTGCCACTCAAGCGGGGGGCCAGGTCATTCAGTACTTC; CDR3: CSATQAGGQVIQYF
D: -; size: few; J: TRBJ2-1; V: TRBV7-2; DNA: TGTGCCAGCAACCTACAGGGCGGGCAGTTCTTC; CDR3: CASNLQGGQFF
D: -; size: -; J: TRBJ2-3; V: TRBV5-1; DNA: TGCGCCAGCAGCTTGTTCGACACGGCAGATACGCAGTATTTT; CDR3: CASSLFDTADTQYF
D: -; size: many; J: TRBJ2-2; V: TRBV9; DNA: TGTGCCAGCAGCGCGATGGAAGCGGTGGCCGGGGAGCTGTTTTTT; CDR3: CASSAMEAVAGELFF
D: -; size: -; J: TRBJ2-7; V: TRBV30; DNA: TGTGCCTGGAGTTCTATCCGTTCCTACGAGCAGTACTTC; CDR3: CAWSSIRSYEQYF
D: -; size: few; J: TRBJ1-2; V: TRBV7-3; DNA: TGTGCCAGCAGCTTAAGTAACAGATATGGCTACACCTTC; CDR3: CASSLSNRYGYTF
D: -; size: -; J: TRBJ2-5; V: TRBV28; DNA: TGTGCCAGCAGGGACCCGTTACGAGAGACCCAGTACTTC; CDR3: CASRDPLRETQYF
D: TRBD2; size: many; J: TRBJ2-7; V: TRBV11-2; DNA: TGTGCCAGCAGACGGACTAGCGGGGACTCCTACGAGCAGTACTTC; CDR3: CASRRTSGDSYEQYF
D: -; size: few; J: TRBJ2-7; V: TRBV6-5; DNA: TGTGCCAGCAGTTACTTCGATGTACGGGGGGCGCGAAACGAGCAGTACTTC; CDR3: CASSYFDVRGARNEQYF
D: -; size: -; J: TRBJ1-4; V: TRBV10-2; DNA: TGCGCCAGCAGTGAAGGACGGACAACTAATGAAAAACTGTTTTTT; CDR3: CASSEGRTTNEKLFF
D: TRBD2; size: -; J: TRBJ2-1; V: TRBV5-5; DNA: TGTGCCAGCTTGGAGGGGAGGGGAAACTCCTACAATGAGCAGTTCTTC; CDR3: CASLEGRGNSYNEQFF
D: TRBD1; size: -; J: TRBJ1-5; V: TRBV20-1; DNA: TGCAGTGCTGCAGGGGGCGGTCAGCCCCAGCATTTT; CDR3: CSAAGGGQPQHF
D: -; size: -; J: TRBJ2-1; V: TRBV6-2/TRBV6-3; DNA: TGTGCCAGCAGCATGTCACTAGGGATTGAGCAGTTCTTC; CDR3: CASSMSLGIEQFF
D: -; size: many; J: TRBJ2-7; V: TRBV10-3; DNA: TGTGCCATCAGATCGTCAGGGATGCCCTACGAGCAGTACTTC; CDR3: CAIRSSGMPYEQYF
D: TRBD1; size: many; J: TRBJ1-5; V: TRBV7-2; DNA: TGTGCCAGCAGCTTACTGTCGGACAGGAATCAGCCCCAGCATTTT; CDR3: CASSLLSDRNQPQHF
D: -; size: few; J: TRBJ1-6; V: TRBV7-2; DNA: TGTGCCAGCAGACCTTTTGAGGGAAGTAATTCACCCCTCCACTTT; CDR3: CASRPFEGSNSPLHF
D: -; size: -; J: TRBJ2-5; V: TRBV5-5; DNA: TGTGCCAGCAGCCCCCCCATGAGCCAAGAGACCCAGTACTTC; CDR3: CASSPPMSQETQYF
D: TRBD1; size: many; J: TRBJ2-1; V: TRBV20-1; DNA: TGCAGTGCTAGAGATCGCAGGGGGTCCTTGGTCCATGAGCAGTTCTTC; CDR3: CSARDRRGSLVHEQFF
D: -; size: few; J: TRBJ1-2; V: TRBV20-1; DNA: TGCAGTGCTAGAGGGCGTGGGTTGGTGGGCTACACCTTC; CDR3: CSARGRGLVGYTF
D: TRBD1; size: -; J: TRBJ2-7; V: TRBV5-1; DNA: TGCGCCAGCAGCTTCGGACAGGCCCTATACGAGCAGTACTTC; CDR3: CASSFGQALYEQYF
D: TRBD2; size: few; J: TRBJ2-3; V: TRBV28; DNA: TGTGCCAGCGGAACCGCGGGGGGTAGCACAGATACGCAGTATTTT; CDR3: CASGTAGGSTDTQYF
D: -; size: few; J: TRBJ2-5; V: TRBV6-7; DNA: TGTGCCAGCAGTTACCCCGACAGTCAGACCCAGTACTTC; CDR3: CASSYPDSQTQYF